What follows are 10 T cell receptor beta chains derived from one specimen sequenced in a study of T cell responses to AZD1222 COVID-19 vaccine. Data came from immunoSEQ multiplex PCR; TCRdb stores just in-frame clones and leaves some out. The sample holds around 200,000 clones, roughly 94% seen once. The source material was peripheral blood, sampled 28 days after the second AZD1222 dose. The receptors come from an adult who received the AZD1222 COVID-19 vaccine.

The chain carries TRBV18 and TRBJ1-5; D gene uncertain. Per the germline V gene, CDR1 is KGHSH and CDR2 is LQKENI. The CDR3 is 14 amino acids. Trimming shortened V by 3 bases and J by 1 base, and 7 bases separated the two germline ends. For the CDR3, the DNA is TGTGCCAGCTCACCTGTGGACAGCAATCAGCCCCAGCATTTT. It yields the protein CASSPVDSNQPQHF.

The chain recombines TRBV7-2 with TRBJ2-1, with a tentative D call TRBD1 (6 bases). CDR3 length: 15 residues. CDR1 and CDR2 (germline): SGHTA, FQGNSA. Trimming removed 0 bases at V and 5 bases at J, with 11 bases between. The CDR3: CASSLAPGANNEQFF. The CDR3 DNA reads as TGTGCCAGCAGCTTAGCGCCAGGGGCCAACAATGAGCAGTTCTTC.

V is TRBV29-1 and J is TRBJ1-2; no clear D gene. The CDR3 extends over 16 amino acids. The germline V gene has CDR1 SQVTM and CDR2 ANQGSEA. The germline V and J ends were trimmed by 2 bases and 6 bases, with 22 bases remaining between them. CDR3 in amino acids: CSVEKLDYYRENGYTF. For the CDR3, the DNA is TGCAGCGTTGAAAAGCTCGATTACTATCGGGAGAATGGCTACACCTTC.

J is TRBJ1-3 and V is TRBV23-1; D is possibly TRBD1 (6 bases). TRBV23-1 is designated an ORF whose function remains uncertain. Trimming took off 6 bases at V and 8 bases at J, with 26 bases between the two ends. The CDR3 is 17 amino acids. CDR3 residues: CASRAGTPRDPIYTIYF. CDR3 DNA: TGCGCCAGCAGGGCAGGGACACCGAGAGATCCGATATACACCATATATTTT.

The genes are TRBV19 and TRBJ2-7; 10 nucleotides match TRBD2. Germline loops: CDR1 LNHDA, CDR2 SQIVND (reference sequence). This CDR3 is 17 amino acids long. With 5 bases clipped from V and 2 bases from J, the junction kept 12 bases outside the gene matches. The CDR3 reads CASSSGLAAYPPYEQYF. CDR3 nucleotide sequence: TGTGCCAGTAGTTCCGGACTAGCGGCCTACCCTCCCTACGAGCAGTACTTC.

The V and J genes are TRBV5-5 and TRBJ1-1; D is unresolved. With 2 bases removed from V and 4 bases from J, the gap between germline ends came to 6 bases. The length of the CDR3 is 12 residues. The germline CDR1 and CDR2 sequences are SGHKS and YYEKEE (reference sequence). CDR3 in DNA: TGTGCCAGCAGCTTCCTGTCCACTGAAGCTTTCTTT. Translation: CASSFLSTEAFF. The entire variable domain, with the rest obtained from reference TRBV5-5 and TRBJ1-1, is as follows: DAGVTQSPTHLIKTRGQQVTLRCSPISGHKSVSWYQQVLGQGPQFIFQYYEKEERGRGNFPDRFSARQFPNYSSELNVNALLLGDSALYLCASSFLSTEAFFGQGTRLTVV.

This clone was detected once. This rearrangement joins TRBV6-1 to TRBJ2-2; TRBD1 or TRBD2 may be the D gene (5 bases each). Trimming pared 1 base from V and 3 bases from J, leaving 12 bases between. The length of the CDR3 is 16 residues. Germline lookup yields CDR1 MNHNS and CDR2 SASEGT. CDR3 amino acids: CASSEDRDGYTGELFF. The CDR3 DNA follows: TGTGCCAGCAGTGAAGATCGGGACGGGTACACCGGGGAGCTGTTTTTT.

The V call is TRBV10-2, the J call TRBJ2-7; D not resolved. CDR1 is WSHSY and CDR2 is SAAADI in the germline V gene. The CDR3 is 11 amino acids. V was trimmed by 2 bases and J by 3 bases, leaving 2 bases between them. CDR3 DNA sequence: TGCGCCAGCAGTGAGCTCTACGAGCAGTACTTC. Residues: CASSELYEQYF.

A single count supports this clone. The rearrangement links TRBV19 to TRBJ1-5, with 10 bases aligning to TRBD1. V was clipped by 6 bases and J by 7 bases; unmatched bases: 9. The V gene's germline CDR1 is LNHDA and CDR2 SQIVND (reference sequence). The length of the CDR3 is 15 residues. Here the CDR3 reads CASRQRQGAMQPQHF. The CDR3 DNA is TGTGCCAGTAGGCAGAGACAGGGGGCCATGCAGCCCCAGCATTTT.

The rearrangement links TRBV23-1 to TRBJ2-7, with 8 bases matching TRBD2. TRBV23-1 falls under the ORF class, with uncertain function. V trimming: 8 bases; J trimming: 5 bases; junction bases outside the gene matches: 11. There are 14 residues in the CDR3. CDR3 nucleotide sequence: TGCGCCAGCCCCCGCCGGACTAGCAGCGACGAGCAGTACTTC. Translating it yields CASPRRTSSDEQYF.